This T cell receptor beta chain was captured in a study of blood T cell repertoires in COVID-19. Study at large: Italy, Spain and the United States were the sources of the convalescent and acute COVID-19 samples. Sources were T cells, B-cell-depleted T cells, or PBMCs; the material itself was cDNA or gDNA.

As originally analysed: Counts of nucleated cells, estimated from reference gene primer amplification, were obtained. Data came from immunoSEQ multiplex PCR; TCRdb stores just in-frame clones and leaves some out. V and J calls and clone size come straight from that table; D and trimming were deduced from the DNA. The table includes about 65,000 clones, around four fifths detected once. CDR3 length equals 15 residues. Germline CDR1 reads LNHNV; CDR2 reads YYDKDF (reference sequence). Trimming removed 3 bases from V and 2 bases from J, with 13 bases in between. V is TRBV15 and J is TRBJ1-2; possibly TRBD1 for D (6 bases). The source material was peripheral blood. This sequence originates from a human donor in a cohort sampled during active COVID-19. The CDR3 reads CATSSGEGGNYGYTF. The DNA of the CDR3 is TGTGCCACCAGCAGTGGTGAGGGGGGGAACTATGGCTACACCTTC.